These 27 T cell receptor beta chains were sequenced from one sample in a study of blood T cells in healthy people across ages. A second PCR of 7 to 11 cycles used a sample-barcoded 5' primer and a J-beta primer mix. TCRdb independently ran MiXCR on the 5' RACE reads; one entry per CDR3 protein. The sample has fewer than 900,000 distinct CDR3 sequences, about 42% seen once; the top ten hold 20% to 25%. The sample taken for sequencing was blood. Every receptor here comes from a woman in her sixties in good health.

The chain combines TRBV21-1 with TRBJ1-2. TRBV21-1 is termed a pseudogene. The CDR3 consists of 12 residues. For the CDR3, the DNA is TGTGCCAGCAGCAAAGGCTATTTTGGCTACACCTTC. The encoded protein is CASSKGYFGYTF.

This clonotype was picked up a small number of times. The chain joins TRBV6-5 to TRBJ2-7, with 12 nucleotides matching TRBD1. The germline V gene has CDR1 MNHEY and CDR2 SVGAGI. Germline trimming cut 9 bases from V and 5 bases from J; bases unmatched to any gene: 11. The CDR3 spans 15 residues. The CDR3: CASTSPGQGANEQYF. The CDR3 DNA reads TGTGCCAGTACCTCTCCGGGACAGGGGGCGAACGAGCAGTACTTC.

About this clonotype itself: This may stem from a read error, because a much larger clone lies one nucleotide away. This chain's CDR3 is CASSPRGRAYEQYF. CDR3 coding DNA: TGTGCCAGCAGTCCTAGAGGGAGGGCCTACGAGCAGTACTTC. This chain uses TRBV12-3 or TRBV12-4 with TRBJ2-7; TRBD2 agrees at 7 bases. The length of the CDR3 is 14 residues. V shed 5 bases and J 2 bases; nucleotides not matched to a gene: 6.

This sequence joins TRBV28 and TRBJ2-3; 8 bases are shared with TRBD2. The CDR3 is 16 amino acids. Germline V lookup: CDR1 MDHEN, CDR2 SYDVKM. V lost 5 bases to trimming and J lost 5 bases; unmatched junction nucleotides: 12. The CDR3 nucleotides are TGTGCCAGCAGTAGACCGGGACTAGTGGGAAGAGATACGCAGTATTTT. Protein product: CASSRPGLVGRDTQYF.

In the case of this clonotype: The junction shows a germline mismatch at one end, possibly a read error. The genes are TRBV29-1 and TRBJ2-2; 14 positions agree with TRBD2. This CDR3 contains 14 residues. CDR1 is SQVTM and CDR2 is ANQGSEA in the germline V gene. The CDR3 sequence: CGVSGLAGEEGLFF. The DNA of the CDR3 is TGCGGCGTCTCGGGACTAGCGGGGGAGGAAGGGTTGTTTTTT.

This clonotype was seen a handful of times. This chain uses TRBV25-1 with TRBJ2-1, with TRBD2 matching over 11 bases. After removal of 3 bases from V and 2 bases from J, the junction contained 3 bases not matched to a gene. Germline values: CDR1 MGHDK, CDR2 SYGVNS. This CDR3 region has 16 residues. The CDR3 DNA reads TGTGCCAGCAGTGATCCGACTAGCGGGGCCTACAATGAGCAGTTCTTC. As protein: CASSDPTSGAYNEQFF.

The chain is built from TRBV14 and TRBJ2-4, with 7 bases that match TRBD1. Germline V gene sequence: CDR1 SGHDN, CDR2 FVKESK. V trimming: 1 base; J trimming: 13 bases; junction bases outside the gene matches: 7. This CDR3 has 13 amino acids. The CDR3 sequence is CASSQGTGHRQYF. DNA of the CDR3: TGTGCCAGCAGCCAAGGGACAGGCCACAGGCAGTACTTC. The full variable domain, completed using reference TRBV14 and TRBJ2-4, is EAGVTQFPSHSVIEKGQTVTLRCDPISGHDNLYWYRRVMGKEIKFLLHFVKESKQDESGMPNNRFLAERTGGTYSTLKVQPAELEDSGVYFCASSQGTGHRQYFGAGTRLSVL.

This clonotype was seen a handful of times. The V and J genes are TRBV6-2 or TRBV6-3 and TRBJ2-5; TRBD1 might be the D (5 bases). The end of the DNA aligns better with TRBJ2-7, so the J call may be wrong. The CDR3 sequence is 13 residues long. The germline CDR1 and CDR2 sequences are MNHEY and SVGEGT. The CDR3 loop is CASSSGAGYEQYF. The CDR3 region has the DNA TGTGCCAGCAGTTCTGGGGCAGGCTACGAGCAGTACTTC.

This clonotype has a count of ten or more. V usage is TRBV7-2 and J usage is TRBJ2-1, with D possibly being TRBD2 (5 bases). This CDR3 spans 13 amino acids. Germline lookup yields CDR1 SGHTA and CDR2 FQGNSA. Deletions cut 2 bases from V and 9 bases from J, with 11 bases between. CDR3 sequence reads: CASSLTPAGEQFF. In DNA, the CDR3 is TGTGCCAGCAGCTTAACGCCGGCGGGTGAGCAGTTCTTC.

The chain recombines TRBV12-3 or TRBV12-4 with TRBJ1-4; a possible D gene is TRBD1 (6 bases). The CDR3 runs to 14 residues. The V end was cut by 5 bases, the J end by 8 bases, with 15 bases between. DNA for the CDR3: TGTGCCAGCAGTCTATTCAGGGGTGGCGAAAAACTGTTTTTT. This encodes CASSLFRGGEKLFF.

V and J are TRBV2 and TRBJ2-6; possibly TRBD1 for D (7 bases). V dropped 4 bases and J dropped 0 bases, with 19 bases sitting between them. This CDR3 comprises 19 residues. CDR1 SNHLY and CDR2 FYNNEI come from the germline V gene. This CDR3 reads CASSVAVTGPSSGANVLTF. Written as DNA, the CDR3 is TGTGCCAGCAGTGTAGCGGTGACAGGGCCCTCCTCTGGGGCCAACGTCCTGACTTTC. Full variable domain (outside the CDR3, taken from reference TRBV2 and TRBJ2-6): EPEVTQTPSHQVTQMGQEVILRCVPISNHLYFYWYRQILGQKVEFLVSFYNNEISEKSEIFDDQFSVERPDGSNFTLKIRSTKLEDSAMYFCASSVAVTGPSSGANVLTFGAGSRLTVL.

Many counts were recorded for this clonotype. The chain employs TRBV5-5 and TRBJ1-2, with TRBD1 matching 7 bases. The CDR3 totals 12 residues. With V trimmed by 4 bases and J by 8 bases, 5 bases remained unmatched. In germline, CDR1 is SGHKS, CDR2 YYEKEE (reference sequence). The CDR3 protein is CASSLRDSGYTF. CDR3 sequence (DNA): TGTGCCAGCAGCCTAAGGGACAGCGGCTACACCTTC.

This clonotype was found a few times. V usage is TRBV12-3 or TRBV12-4 and J usage is TRBJ2-2; D possibly corresponds to TRBD2 (5 bases). V lost 6 bases to trimming and J lost 5 bases, with 16 bases between them. The CDR3 has 15 residues. CDR3 nucleotide sequence: TGTGCCAGCAGCAAACTAGTGGTTCAGACCGGGGAGCTGTTTTTT. The encoded protein is CASSKLVVQTGELFF.

This chain connects TRBV6-2 or TRBV6-3 to TRBJ2-7; 13 nucleotides agree with TRBD2. The CDR3 covers 14 residues. Germline V gives CDR1 MNHEY, CDR2 SVGEGT. V lost 7 bases and J lost 4; bases outside the gene matches: 4. In DNA form, the CDR3 reads TGTGCCAGCAACGAACTAGCGGGAGGGTACGAGCAGTACTTC. It translates to CASNELAGGYEQYF.

This clonotype was seen a handful of times. V usage is TRBV25-1 and J usage is TRBJ1-2, with a tentative D call TRBD1 (5 bases). Germline V gene sequence: CDR1 MGHDK, CDR2 SYGVNS. V gave up 1 base and J gave up 3 bases, with 9 bases separating them. The CDR3 has 14 residues. The CDR3 is CASSELPTDYGYTF. The CDR3 DNA sequence: TGTGCCAGCAGTGAATTACCGACAGACTATGGCTACACCTTC.

J is TRBJ2-3 and V is TRBV21-1; TRBD1, the table's D call, was not compared with the DNA. TRBV21-1 is deemed a pseudogene. The CDR3 is made up of 14 amino acids. The CDR3 DNA reads TGTGCCAGCAACCGGACTCCCGGTGCAGATACGCAGTATTTT. Protein sequence: CASNRTPGADTQYF.

Remarks on this clonotype: This may stem from a read error, because a much larger clone lies one nucleotide away. The chain is built from TRBV11-1 and TRBJ2-1; 9 nucleotides align to TRBD2. TRBJ2-7 matches the DNA end more closely, so the J call is doubtful. CDR1 and CDR2 (germline): SGHAT, FQDESV (reference sequence). The CDR3 is 16 residues long. The CDR3 DNA sequence: TGTGCCAGCAGCTCTAGCGGGGTGGAACTCTACAATGAGCAGTACTTC. Translation: CASSSSGVELYNEQYF.

This sequence joins TRBV7-2 and TRBJ2-5, with 8 bases lining up with TRBD2. The CDR3 has 16 amino acids. Germline V lookup: CDR1 SGHTA, CDR2 FQGNSA. V was pared by 3 bases and J by 7 bases, with 13 bases of the junction left unmatched. This CDR3 is CASSFGLAGASGTQYF. The CDR3 DNA follows: TGTGCCAGCAGCTTTGGGCTAGCGGGCGCCTCGGGGACCCAGTACTTC.

The V gene is TRBV5-6, the J gene TRBJ2-4; D not resolved. This CDR3 has 17 amino acids. Germline V lookup: CDR1 SGHDT, CDR2 YYEEEE. Trimming removed 0 bases from V and 0 bases from J, with 13 bases in between. CDR3 nucleotides: TGTGCCAGCAGCTTGGCCAACCCGTGGCTAGCCAAAAACATTCAGTACTTC. This codes for CASSLANPWLAKNIQYF.

This chain uses TRBV5-6 with TRBJ2-3; possible D gene TRBD2, 6 bases. CDR1 SGHDT and CDR2 YYEEEE come from the germline V gene. The V and J ends lost 4 bases and 4 bases respectively, with 13 bases between them. CDR3 size: 14 residues. The CDR3 region is CASSVEGPSDTQYF. In DNA form, the CDR3 reads TGTGCCAGCAGCGTGGAGGGGCCGTCAGATACGCAGTATTTT. The whole variable domain, remainder taken from reference TRBV5-6 and TRBJ2-3, is DAGVTQSPTHLIKTRGQQVTLRCSPKSGHDTVSWYQQALGQGPQFIFQYYEEEERQRGNFPDRFSGHQFPNYSSELNVNALLLGDSALYLCASSVEGPSDTQYFGPGTRLTVL.

The chain is built from TRBV7-2 and TRBJ1-1; 7 bases are a match to TRBD1. The V segment lost 2 bases and the J segment 0 bases; nucleotides outside the gene matches: 3. This CDR3 is 15 amino acids long. Germline V gene sequence: CDR1 SGHTA, CDR2 FQGNSA. The CDR3 sequence is CASSLPGQMNTEAFF. In DNA, the CDR3 is TGTGCCAGCAGCTTACCGGGACAGATGAACACTGAAGCTTTCTTT.

The table lists this clonotype with a few counts. The chain recombines TRBV7-2 with TRBJ2-5; D is ambiguous. The ends were cut back, 4 bases at V and 1 base at J, with 7 bases in the middle. The CDR3 is 13 residues long. Per germline, CDR1 SGHTA and CDR2 FQGNSA. CDR3 nucleotide sequence: TGTGCCAGCAGCTCCGGGTTCCAAGAGACCCAGTACTTC. It specifies CASSSGFQETQYF.

This clonotype appeared a few times. V usage is TRBV9 and J usage is TRBJ2-3; 7 positions match TRBD2. Germline lookup yields CDR1 SGDLS and CDR2 YYNGEE. The CDR3 has 16 residues. V lost 3 bases, J lost 2 bases, and 9 bases stayed unmatched. This CDR3 is CASSGGAGRLTDTQYF. The DNA for the CDR3 is TGTGCCAGCAGCGGCGGAGCGGGAAGACTCACAGATACGCAGTATTTT.

This clonotype was seen repeatedly, ten times or more. The CDR3: CASSSDSLYGYTF. In nucleotides, the CDR3 is TGTGCCAGCAGCTCGGACAGCTTATATGGCTACACCTTC. V is TRBV6-5 and J is TRBJ1-2; D is perhaps TRBD1 (6 bases). Germline lookup yields CDR1 MNHEY and CDR2 SVGAGI. V was cut by 6 bases and J by 5 bases, with 13 bases left in between. The CDR3 spans 13 residues.

The rearrangement uses TRBV20-1 and TRBJ2-7; TRBD2 matches 10 bases. Germline-derived CDR1 and CDR2 are DFQATT and SNEGSKA (reference sequence). Trimming took 3 bases from V and 0 from J; bases not matched to a gene: 11. This CDR3 region has 17 residues. The CDR3 reads CSASRQPGTSDSYEQYF. The DNA for the CDR3 is TGCAGTGCTAGTCGACAACCCGGGACTAGCGACTCCTACGAGCAGTACTTC.

As for this clonotype: A much larger clone differs from this one at a single base, so this may be a read error. The V call is TRBV7-9, the J call TRBJ2-1; no clear D. Germline assignment: CDR1 SEHNR and CDR2 FQNEAQ (reference sequence). Trimming left V 5 bases short and J 5 bases short, with 13 bases between. The CDR3 sequence is 14 residues long. The CDR3 nucleotides are TGTGCCAGCAGCCGCCAAGGATCTAACAATGAGCAGTTCTTC. Amino acids: CASSRQGSNNEQFF.

This clonotype was seen more than once but under ten times. This chain joins TRBV7-2 and TRBJ2-1, with D possibly called TRBD1 or TRBD2 (5 bases each). V lost 5 bases, J lost 3 bases, and 26 bases lay in between. CDR1 is SGHTA, CDR2 FQGNSA, per germline. The CDR3 consists of 19 residues. The CDR3 nucleotides read TGTGCCAGCAGCCCAATAGAAGCGTGGGGAGAGGGGAGCTACAATGAGCAGTTCTTC. Amino acids: CASSPIEAWGEGSYNEQFF.